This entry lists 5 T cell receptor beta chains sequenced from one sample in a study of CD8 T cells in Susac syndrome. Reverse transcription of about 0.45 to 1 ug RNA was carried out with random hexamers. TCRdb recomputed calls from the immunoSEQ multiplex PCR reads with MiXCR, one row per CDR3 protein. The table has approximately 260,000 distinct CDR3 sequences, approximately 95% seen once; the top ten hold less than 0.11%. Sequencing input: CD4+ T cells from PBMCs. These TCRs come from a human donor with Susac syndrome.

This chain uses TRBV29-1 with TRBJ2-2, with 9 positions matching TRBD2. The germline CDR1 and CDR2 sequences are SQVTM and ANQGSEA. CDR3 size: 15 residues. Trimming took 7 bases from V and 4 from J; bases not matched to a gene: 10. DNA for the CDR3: TGCAGCGCCCAAGGCCTAGCGGGACGCACCGGGGAGCTGTTTTTT. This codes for CSAQGLAGRTGELFF.

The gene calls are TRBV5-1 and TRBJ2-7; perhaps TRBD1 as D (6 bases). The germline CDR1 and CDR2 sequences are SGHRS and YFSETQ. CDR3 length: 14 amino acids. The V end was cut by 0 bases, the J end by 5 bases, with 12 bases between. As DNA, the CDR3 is TGCGCCAGCAGCTTGGACAGGGCTGAGGACGAGCAGTACTTC. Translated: CASSLDRAEDEQYF.

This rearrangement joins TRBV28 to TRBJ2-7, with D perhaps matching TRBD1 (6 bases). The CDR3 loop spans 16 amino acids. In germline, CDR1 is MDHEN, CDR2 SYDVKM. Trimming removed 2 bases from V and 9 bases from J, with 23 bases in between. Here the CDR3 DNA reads TGTGCCAGCAGTTTACCTACGGCAGGGGTTAGTTCGGGGCAGTACTTC. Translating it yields CASSLPTAGVSSGQYF. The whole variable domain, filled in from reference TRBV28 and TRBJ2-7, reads DVKVTQSSRYLVKRTGEKVFLECVQDMDHENMFWYRQDPGLGLRLIYFSYDVKMKEKGDIPEGYSVSREKKERFSLILESASTNQTSMYLCASSLPTAGVSSGQYFGPGTRLTVT.

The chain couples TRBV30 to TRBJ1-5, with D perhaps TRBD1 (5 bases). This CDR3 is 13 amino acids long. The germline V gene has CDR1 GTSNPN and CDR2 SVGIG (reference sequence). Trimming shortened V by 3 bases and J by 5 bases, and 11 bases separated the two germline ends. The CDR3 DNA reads TGTGCCTGGAGCCCACCGGGGGATCAGCCCCAGCATTTT. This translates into CAWSPPGDQPQHF. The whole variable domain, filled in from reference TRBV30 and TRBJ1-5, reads SQTIHQWPATLVQPVGSPLSLECTVEGTSNPNLYWYRQAAGRGLQLLFYSVGIGQISSEVPQNLSASRPQDRQFILSSKKLLLSDSGFYLCAWSPPGDQPQHFGDGTRLSIL.

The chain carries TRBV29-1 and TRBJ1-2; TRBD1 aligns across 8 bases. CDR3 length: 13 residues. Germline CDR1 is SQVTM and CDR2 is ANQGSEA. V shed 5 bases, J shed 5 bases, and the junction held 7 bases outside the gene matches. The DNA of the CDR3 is TGCAGCGTTTCACAGGGGGAATTGTATGGCTACACCTTC. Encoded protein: CSVSQGELYGYTF. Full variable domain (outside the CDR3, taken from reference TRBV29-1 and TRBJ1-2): SAVISQKPSRDICQRGTSLTIQCQVDSQVTMMFWYRQQPGQSLTLIATANQGSEATYESGFVIDKFPISRPNLTFSTLTVSNMSPEDSSIYLCSVSQGELYGYTFGSGTRLTVV.